The TCR beta chain under discussion was sequenced for a study of T cell responses to AZD1222 COVID-19 vaccine. Regarding the study as a whole: Without day 14 samples, only post-peak T cell repertoires were studied.

With regard to this clone: Its antigen is undetermined.

The CDR3 contains 15 residues. The ends were cut back, 5 bases at V and 5 bases at J, with 19 bases in the middle. Per germline, CDR1 SGHNT and CDR2 YYREEE (reference sequence). Profiling relied on immunoSEQ multiplex PCR, and the TCRdb table lists in-frame clones only, not all of them. Of approximately 110,000 clones in the sample, about 87% were seen once. The origin of this receptor is an adult in good health. The V gene is TRBV5-4, the J gene TRBJ2-5; possible D gene TRBD2, 6 bases. The sequenced sample was peripheral blood, obtained on day 0 of AZD1222 vaccination. The CDR3: CASSPERGGWETQYF. In nucleotides, the CDR3 is TGTGCCAGCAGTCCCGAACGTGGGGGGTGGGAGACCCAGTACTTC.